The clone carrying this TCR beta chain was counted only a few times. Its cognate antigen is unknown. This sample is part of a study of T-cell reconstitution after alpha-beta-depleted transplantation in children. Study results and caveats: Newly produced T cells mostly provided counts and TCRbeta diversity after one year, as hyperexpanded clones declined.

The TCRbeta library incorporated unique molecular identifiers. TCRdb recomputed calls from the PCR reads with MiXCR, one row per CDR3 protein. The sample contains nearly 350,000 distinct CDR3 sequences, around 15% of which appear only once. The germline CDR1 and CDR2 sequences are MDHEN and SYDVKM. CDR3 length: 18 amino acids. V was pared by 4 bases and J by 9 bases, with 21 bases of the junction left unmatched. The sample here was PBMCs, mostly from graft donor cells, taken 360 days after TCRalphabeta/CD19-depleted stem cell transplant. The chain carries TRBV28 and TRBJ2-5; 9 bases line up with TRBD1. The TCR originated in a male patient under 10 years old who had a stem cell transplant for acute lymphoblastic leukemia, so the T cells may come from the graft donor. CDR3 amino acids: CASSSLPGRTGTGRAQYF. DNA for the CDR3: TGTGCCAGCAGTTCCCTCCCAGGCCGGACCGGGACAGGGAGAGCCCAGTACTTC.